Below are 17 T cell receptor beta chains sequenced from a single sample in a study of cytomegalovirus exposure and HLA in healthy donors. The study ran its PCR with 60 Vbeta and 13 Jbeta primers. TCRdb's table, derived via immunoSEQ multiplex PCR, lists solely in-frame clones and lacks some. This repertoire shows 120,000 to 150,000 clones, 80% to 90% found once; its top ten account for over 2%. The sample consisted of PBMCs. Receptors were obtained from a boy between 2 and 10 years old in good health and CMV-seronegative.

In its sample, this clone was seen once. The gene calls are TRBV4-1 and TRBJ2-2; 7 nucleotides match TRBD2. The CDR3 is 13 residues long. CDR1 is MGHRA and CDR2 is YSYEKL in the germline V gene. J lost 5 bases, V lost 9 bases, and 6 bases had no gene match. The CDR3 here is CASSSGFTGELFF. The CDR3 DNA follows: TGCGCCAGTTCTAGCGGCTTTACCGGGGAGCTGTTTTTT.

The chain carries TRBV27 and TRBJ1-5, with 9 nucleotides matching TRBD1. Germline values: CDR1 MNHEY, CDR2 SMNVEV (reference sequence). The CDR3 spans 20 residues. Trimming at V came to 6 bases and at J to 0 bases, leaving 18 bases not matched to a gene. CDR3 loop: CASSPNRHGTGLLSNQPQHF. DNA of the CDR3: TGTGCCAGCAGCCCTAACCGCCACGGGACAGGGCTTCTTAGCAATCAGCCCCAGCATTTT.

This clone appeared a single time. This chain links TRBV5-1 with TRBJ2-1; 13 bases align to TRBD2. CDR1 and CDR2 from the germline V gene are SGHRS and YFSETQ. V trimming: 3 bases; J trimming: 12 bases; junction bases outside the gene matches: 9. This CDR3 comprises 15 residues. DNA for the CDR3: TGCGCCAGCAGCTCAACTAGCGGGAGGGCCTGGGTGCAGTTCTTC. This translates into CASSSTSGRAWVQFF.

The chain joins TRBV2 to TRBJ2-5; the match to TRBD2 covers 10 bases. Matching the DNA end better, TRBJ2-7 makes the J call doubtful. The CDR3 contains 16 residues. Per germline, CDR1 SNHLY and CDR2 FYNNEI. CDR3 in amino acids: CASRSIAGGLTYEQYF. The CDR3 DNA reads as TGTGCCAGCAGGTCGATAGCGGGGGGCCTTACCTACGAGCAGTACTTC.

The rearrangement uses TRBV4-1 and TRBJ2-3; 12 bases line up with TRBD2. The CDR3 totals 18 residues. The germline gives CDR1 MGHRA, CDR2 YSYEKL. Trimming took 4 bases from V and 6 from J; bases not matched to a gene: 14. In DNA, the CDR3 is TGCGCCAGCAGCCGATCGCTTCGGACTAGCGGGGACGGGGATACGCAGTATTTT. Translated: CASSRSLRTSGDGDTQYF.

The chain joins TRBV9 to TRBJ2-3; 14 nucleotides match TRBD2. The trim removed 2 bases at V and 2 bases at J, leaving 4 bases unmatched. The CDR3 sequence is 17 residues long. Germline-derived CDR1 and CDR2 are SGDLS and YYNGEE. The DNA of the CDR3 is TGTGCCAGCAGCGTCCGGACTAGCGGGGGGTCCACAGATACGCAGTATTTT. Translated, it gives CASSVRTSGGSTDTQYF.

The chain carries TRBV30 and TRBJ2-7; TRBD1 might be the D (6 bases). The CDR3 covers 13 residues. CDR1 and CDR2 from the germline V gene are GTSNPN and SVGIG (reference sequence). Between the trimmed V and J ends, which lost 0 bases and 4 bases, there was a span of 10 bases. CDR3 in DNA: TGTGCCTGGAGTGTAATACAGGGTTACGAGCAGTACTTC. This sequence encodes CAWSVIQGYEQYF.

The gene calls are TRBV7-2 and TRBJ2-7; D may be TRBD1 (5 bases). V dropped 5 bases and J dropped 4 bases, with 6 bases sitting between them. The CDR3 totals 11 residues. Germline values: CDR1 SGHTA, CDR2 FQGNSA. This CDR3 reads CASSRGYEQYF. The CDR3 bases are TGTGCCAGCAGCAGGGGTTACGAGCAGTACTTC.

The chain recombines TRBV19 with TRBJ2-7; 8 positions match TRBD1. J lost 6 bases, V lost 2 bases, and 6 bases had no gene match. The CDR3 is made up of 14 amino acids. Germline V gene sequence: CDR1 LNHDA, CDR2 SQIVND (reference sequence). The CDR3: CASSIRQGLGEQYF. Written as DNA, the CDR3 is TGTGCCAGTAGTATAAGACAGGGGCTGGGCGAGCAGTACTTC.

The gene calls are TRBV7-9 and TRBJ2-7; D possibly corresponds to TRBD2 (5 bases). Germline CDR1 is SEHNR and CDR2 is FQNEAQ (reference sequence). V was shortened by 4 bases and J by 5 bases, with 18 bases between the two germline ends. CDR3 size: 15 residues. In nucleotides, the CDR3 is TGTGCCAGCAGCTCCCCGGAGGTTGGTTCCCACGAGCAGTACTTC. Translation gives CASSSPEVGSHEQYF.

CDR3 in amino acids: CASSRSGGEQFF. The CDR3 nucleotides are TGTGCCAGCAGCCGCTCCGGGGGTGAGCAGTTCTTC. The V call is TRBV7-9, the J call TRBJ2-1; possible D gene TRBD2, 6 bases. CDR3 length: 12 amino acids. CDR1 and CDR2 (germline): SEHNR, FQNEAQ (reference sequence). V lost 5 bases to trimming and J lost 9 bases, with 11 bases between them. The full variable domain, rest sourced from reference TRBV7-9 and TRBJ2-1, is DTGVSQNPRHKITKRGQNVTFRCDPISEHNRLYWYRQTLGQGPEFLTYFQNEAQLEKSRLLSDRFSAERPKGSFSTLEIQRTEQGDSAMYLCASSRSGGEQFFGPGTRLTVL.

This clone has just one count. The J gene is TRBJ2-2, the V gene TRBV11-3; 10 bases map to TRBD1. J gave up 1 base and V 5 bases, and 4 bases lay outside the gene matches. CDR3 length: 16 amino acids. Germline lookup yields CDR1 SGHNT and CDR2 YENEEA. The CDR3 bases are TGTGCCAGCAGCGGGAGGACAGGGGGGAACACCGGGGAGCTGTTTTTT. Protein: CASSGRTGGNTGELFF.

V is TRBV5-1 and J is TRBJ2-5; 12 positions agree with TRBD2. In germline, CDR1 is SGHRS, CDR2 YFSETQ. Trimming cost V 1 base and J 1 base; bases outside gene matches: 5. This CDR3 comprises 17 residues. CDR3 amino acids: CASSLLASGGVQETQYF. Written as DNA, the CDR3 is TGCGCCAGCAGCTTGTTGGCTAGCGGGGGGGTCCAAGAGACCCAGTACTTC.

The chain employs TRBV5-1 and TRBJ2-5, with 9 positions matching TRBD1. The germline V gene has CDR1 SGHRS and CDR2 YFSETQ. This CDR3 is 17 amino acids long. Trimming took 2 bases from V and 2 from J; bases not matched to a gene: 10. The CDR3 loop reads CASSFGQGRTLQETQYF. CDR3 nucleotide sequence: TGCGCCAGCAGCTTTGGACAGGGGAGGACGTTACAAGAGACCCAGTACTTC. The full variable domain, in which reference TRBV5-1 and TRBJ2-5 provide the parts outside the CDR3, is KAGVTQTPRYLIKTRGQQVTLSCSPISGHRSVSWYQQTPGQGLQFLFEYFSETQRNKGNFPGRFSGRQFSNSRSEMNVSTLELGDSALYLCASSFGQGRTLQETQYFGPGTRLLVL.

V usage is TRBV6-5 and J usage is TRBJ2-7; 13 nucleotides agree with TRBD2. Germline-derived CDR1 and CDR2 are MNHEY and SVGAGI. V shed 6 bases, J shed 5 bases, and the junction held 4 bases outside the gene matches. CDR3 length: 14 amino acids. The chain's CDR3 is CASSRGLAGDEQYF. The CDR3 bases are TGTGCCAGCAGCCGTGGACTAGCGGGAGACGAGCAGTACTTC.

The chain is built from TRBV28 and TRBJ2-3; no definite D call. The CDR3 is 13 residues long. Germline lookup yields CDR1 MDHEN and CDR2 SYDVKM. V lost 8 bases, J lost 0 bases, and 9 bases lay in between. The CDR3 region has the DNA TGTGCCAGCTTGGCGGTCAGCACAGATACGCAGTATTTT. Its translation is CASLAVSTDTQYF.

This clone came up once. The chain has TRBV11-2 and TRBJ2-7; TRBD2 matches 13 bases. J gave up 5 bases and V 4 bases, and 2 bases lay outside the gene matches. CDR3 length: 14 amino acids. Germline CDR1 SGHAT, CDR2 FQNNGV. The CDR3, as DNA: TGTGCCAGCAGCTACACTAGCGGGAGGGACGAGCAGTACTTC. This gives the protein CASSYTSGRDEQYF. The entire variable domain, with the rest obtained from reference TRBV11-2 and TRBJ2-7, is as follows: EAGVAQSPRYKIIEKRQSVAFWCNPISGHATLYWYQQILGQGPKLLIQFQNNGVVDDSQLPKDRFSAERLKGVDSTLKIQPAKLEDSAVYLCASSYTSGRDEQYFGPGTRLTVT.